This TCR beta chain was found in a study of T cells in Graves' hyperthyroidism and ophthalmopathy (dated by TCRdb to about 2019). Looking at the study overall: Peripheral blood samples were taken at the time of initial diagnosis, prior to any treatment. In more than 5 Graves' hyperthyroidism patients, the study also compared T-cell repertoires from thyroid tissue with T-cell repertoires from blood. To identify TCR V-J signatures that set the groups apart, the researchers used a discovery cohort of approximately 98 patients, made up of 40 to 45 with Graves' ophthalmopathy and some 56 with stable Graves' hyperthyroidism. For training and testing, the 100 or so patients in the discovery cohort were randomly divided in a 7:3 ratio. Prospective prediction of ophthalmopathy was tested in an independent validation cohort of 18 to 20 hyperthyroidism patients and approximately 17 patients who later progressed to ophthalmopathy. TCR Vbeta CDR3 sequencing of 120 to 150 peripheral blood samples (roughly 41 ophthalmopathy, around 80 hyperthyroidism and roughly 17 progressor patients) is reported in the paper. After blood sampling, hyperthyroidism patients were treated with methimazole at a starting dose of 30 mg daily, and ophthalmopathy patients were treated with high-dose intravenous methylprednisolone. General conclusions and limits of the study: A 13 V-J signature model separated ophthalmopathy from stable hyperthyroidism, with around 91% sensitivity and just under 84% specificity in cross-validation and 80%/75% in testing. In validation, the model predicted progression to ophthalmopathy with just under 71% sensitivity and less than 80% specificity, a median of about six months before onset. Most expanded thyroid clonotypes (frequency above 0.001) were also found in blood, which suggests that blood repertoires may mirror thyroid immune responses. Sample size was not statistically predetermined, and blinding of investigators to group allocation was not performed.

Graves' hyperthyroidism was defined as stable when no progression to ophthalmopathy occurred over 18 months of follow-up. Hyperthyroidism patients were newly diagnosed, with disease duration under 2 months, and aged 18 to 65 years. The study excluded patients with uncontrolled infections, other autoimmune diseases, pregnancy or lactation. Clinical symptoms, serum thyroxine and TRAb, thyroid ultrasound, and orbital computed tomography formed the basis for the diagnoses. PBMCs were isolated from around 10 ml of fresh peripheral blood by Ficoll-Paque density gradient centrifugation. Total RNA was extracted with Trizol reagent, and quality was checked on an Agilent 2100 Bioanalyzer. There are many counts of this clonotype. Its cognate antigen has yet to be identified. No much larger clone exists at a distance of one base, and base qualities are not known. Amplification of TCR beta CDR3 regions was carried out from RNA transcripts. The first round of RT-PCR for the TCR CDR3 was performed with the HTBI primer set and the Qiagen OneStep RT-PCR kit. The libraries were constructed in a second round of multiplex PCR and then size-selected and purified. The libraries were sequenced on an Illumina HiSeq2000 using paired-end 100 bp reads. The paper's data handling went like this. SOAPnuke was used to process the raw data, with reads discarded if the reads contained adapters or uncalled bases, had a mean Phred below 15, or lacked an exact constant-primer or identifier match. COPE v1.2.5 was used to merge high-quality paired reads, and clonotypes were defined as unique nucleotide sequences. MiTCR v1.1 was used to align clonotypes to the IMGT TRBV, TRBD and TRBJ reference segments. The analysis was restricted to V-J combinations with a frequency above 0.0001, which together covered 99.2% of the repertoires. A TCS score was defined as the ratio of F50 (clonal expansion) to E x V (chaos), with BLOSUM62-based TCRdist applied between CDR3 peptides within each V-J. Welch's t-statistics and random forest reduced fewer than 600 V-J features to 10 to 15, which were used in a naive Bayes classifier (R e1071). The public reads were reanalyzed by TCRdb: fastp trimming at Q25, MiXCR alignment, in-frame beta chains only. Identical CDR3 proteins give one entry, which carries the most common genes and DNA. None of the V and J calls come from the authors' own analysis; TCRdb made them. Counted in this sample were 550,000 to 800,000 distinct CDR3 sequences; 15% to 20% of them appeared once. In total, the top ten clones hold roughly 16% of the sample.

Including the terminal cysteine and phenylalanine, the CDR3 comprises 16 residues. The CDR3 DNA has 48 bases and is translated from base 1. V lost 3 bases and J lost 2 bases, and the count of bases not matched to a germline gene is 7. CDR1 is given as MDHEN and CDR2 as SYDVKM, both from the germline V gene. Sequences were obtained from blood. Recombination linked TRBV28 to TRBJ2-7, and TRBD1 aligns with 10 junction nucleotides. This receptor was taken from a man aged 45-65 years with Graves' hyperthyroidism. The CDR3 region: CASSFFGTGVTYEQYF. The DNA is as follows: TGTGCCAGCAGTTTCTTCGGGACAGGGGTAACCTACGAGCAGTACTTC.